Below, 4 T cell receptor beta chains from the same sample are listed, as sequenced in a study of blood T cells in healthy people across ages. The use of a sample-barcoded 5' primer and a J-beta primer mix characterized a second PCR of 7 to 11 cycles. TCRdb independently ran MiXCR on the 5' RACE reads; one entry per CDR3 protein. The repertoire holds about 720,000 distinct CDR3 sequences, with around 25% as singletons. These data also featured in a second study, about T cells of mothers and their children.

Sequenced material: blood. The receptors derive from a boy younger than 18 in good health.

The chain joins TRBV21-1 to TRBJ2-1; the table's D call TRBD2 went unverified against the DNA. TRBV21-1 constitutes a pseudogene. The CDR3 covers 15 residues. CDR3 nucleotide sequence: TGTGCCAGCAGCAGAGCAACTAGCGTTCACAATGAGCAGTTCTTC. This encodes CASSRATSVHNEQFF.

The chain uses TRBV20-1 and TRBJ2-5; 10 bases map to TRBD1. Germline V gene lookup returns CDR1 DFQATT and CDR2 SNEGSKA (reference sequence). Trimming at V came to 0 bases and at J to 5 bases, leaving 6 bases not matched to a gene. The CDR3 covers 15 residues. CDR3 sequence reads: CSARETGGGWETQYF. The CDR3 DNA reads as TGCAGTGCTAGAGAGACAGGGGGCGGGTGGGAGACCCAGTACTTC.

This clonotype was detected a few times. This chain uses TRBV28 with TRBJ2-5; 11 nucleotides line up with TRBD2. CDR1 is MDHEN and CDR2 is SYDVKM in the germline V gene. With V trimmed by 10 bases and J by 1 base, 8 bases remained unmatched. The CDR3 extends over 15 amino acids. The CDR3 sequence is CAISGLAATQETQYF. CDR3 coding DNA: TGTGCCATTTCGGGACTAGCGGCAACCCAAGAGACCCAGTACTTC.

The gene calls are TRBV29-1 and TRBJ2-3; TRBD1 aligns across 8 bases. CDR3 length: 18 amino acids. Trimming at V came to 0 bases and at J to 5 bases, leaving 16 bases not matched to a gene. CDR1 is SQVTM, CDR2 ANQGSEA, per germline. CDR3 residues: CSVEDSVGQAFSGDTQYF. The CDR3 nucleotides are TGCAGCGTTGAAGATTCGGTGGGACAGGCATTTAGCGGAGATACGCAGTATTTT.